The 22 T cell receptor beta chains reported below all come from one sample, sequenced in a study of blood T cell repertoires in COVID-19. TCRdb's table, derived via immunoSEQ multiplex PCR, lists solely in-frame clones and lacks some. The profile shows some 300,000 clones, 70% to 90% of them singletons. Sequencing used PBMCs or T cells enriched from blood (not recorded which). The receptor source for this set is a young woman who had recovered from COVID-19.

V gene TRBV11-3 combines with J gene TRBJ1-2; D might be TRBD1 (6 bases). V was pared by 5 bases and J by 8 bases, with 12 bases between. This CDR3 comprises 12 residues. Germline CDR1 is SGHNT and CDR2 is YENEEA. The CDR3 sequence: CASSHRVWGYTF. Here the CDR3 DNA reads TGTGCCAGCAGCCACAGGGTCTGGGGCTACACCTTC.

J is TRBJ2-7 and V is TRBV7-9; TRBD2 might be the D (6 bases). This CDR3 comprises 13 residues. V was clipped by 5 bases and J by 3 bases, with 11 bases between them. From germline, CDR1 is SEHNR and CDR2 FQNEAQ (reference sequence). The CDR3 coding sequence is TGTGCCAGCAGCCCCCGGGGGAACTACGAGCAGTACTTC. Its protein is CASSPRGNYEQYF.

CDR3: CASSEPSGGAQGRPQETQYF. The CDR3 DNA reads as TGTGCCAGCAGTGAACCTAGCGGGGGGGCTCAAGGAAGGCCACAAGAGACCCAGTACTTC. The gene calls are TRBV2 and TRBJ2-5, with 12 bases matching TRBD2. This CDR3 comprises 20 residues. Germline CDR1 SNHLY, CDR2 FYNNEI. V lost 2 bases, J lost 2 bases, and 15 bases stayed unmatched.

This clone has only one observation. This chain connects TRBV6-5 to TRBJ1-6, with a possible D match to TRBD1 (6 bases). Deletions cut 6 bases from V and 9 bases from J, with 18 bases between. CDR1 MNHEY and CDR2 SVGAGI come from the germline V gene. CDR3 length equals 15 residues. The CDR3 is CASSSSTGFVSPLHF. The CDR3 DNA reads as TGTGCCAGCAGCTCCTCCACAGGGTTTGTTTCACCCCTCCACTTT.

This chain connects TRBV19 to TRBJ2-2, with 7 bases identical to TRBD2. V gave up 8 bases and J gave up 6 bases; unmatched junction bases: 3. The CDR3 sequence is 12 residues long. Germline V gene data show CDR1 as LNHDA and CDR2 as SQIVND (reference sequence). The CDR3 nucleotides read TGTGCCAGTGGGGACTACCCCGGGGAGCTGTTTTTT. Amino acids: CASGDYPGELFF.

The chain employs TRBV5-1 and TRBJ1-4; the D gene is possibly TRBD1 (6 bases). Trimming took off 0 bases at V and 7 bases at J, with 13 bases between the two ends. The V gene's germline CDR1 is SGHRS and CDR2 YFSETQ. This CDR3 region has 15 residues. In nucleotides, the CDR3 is TGCGCCAGCAGCTTGGGCGGGGGGCCAAGTGAAAAACTGTTTTTT. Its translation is CASSLGGGPSEKLFF.

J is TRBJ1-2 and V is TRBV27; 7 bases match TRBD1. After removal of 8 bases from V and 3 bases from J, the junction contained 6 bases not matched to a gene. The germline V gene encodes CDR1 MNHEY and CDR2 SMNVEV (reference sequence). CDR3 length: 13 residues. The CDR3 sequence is CASRDRAYYGYTF. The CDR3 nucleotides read TGTGCCAGCCGCGACAGGGCATACTATGGCTACACCTTC.

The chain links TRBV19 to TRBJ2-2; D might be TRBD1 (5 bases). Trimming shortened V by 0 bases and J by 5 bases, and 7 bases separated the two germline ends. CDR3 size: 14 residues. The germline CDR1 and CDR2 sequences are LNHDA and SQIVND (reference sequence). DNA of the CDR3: TGTGCCAGTAGTATAGATTCAGGGACCGGGGAGCTGTTTTTT. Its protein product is CASSIDSGTGELFF. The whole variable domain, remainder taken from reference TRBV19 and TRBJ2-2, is DGGITQSPKYLFRKEGQNVTLSCEQNLNHDAMYWYRQDPGQGLRLIYYSQIVNDFQKGDIAEGYSVSREKKESFPLTVTSAQKNPTAFYLCASSIDSGTGELFFGEGSRLTVL.

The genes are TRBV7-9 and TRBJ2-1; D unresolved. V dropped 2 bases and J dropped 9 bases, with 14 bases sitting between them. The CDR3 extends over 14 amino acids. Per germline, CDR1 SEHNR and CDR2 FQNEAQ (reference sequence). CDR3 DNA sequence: TGTGCCAGCAGCTTAAGGCTTGGAGCGAGTGAGCAGTTCTTC. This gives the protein CASSLRLGASEQFF.

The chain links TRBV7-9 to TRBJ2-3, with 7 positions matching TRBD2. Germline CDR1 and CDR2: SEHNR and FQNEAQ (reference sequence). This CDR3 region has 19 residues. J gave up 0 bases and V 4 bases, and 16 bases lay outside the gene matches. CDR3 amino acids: CASSSPLSAGTPSTDTQYF. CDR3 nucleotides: TGTGCCAGCAGCTCCCCCTTATCAGCGGGGACCCCTAGCACAGATACGCAGTATTTT.

The CDR3: CASSGGMRTEAFF. The CDR3 DNA follows: TGCGCCAGCAGTGGAGGGATGAGGACTGAAGCTTTCTTT. This sequence joins TRBV5-1 and TRBJ1-1, with no clear D. Germline V CDR1 and CDR2: SGHRS, YFSETQ. The V end lost 5 bases, the J end lost 5 bases, and 13 bases lay between the germline ends. The length of the CDR3 is 13 residues.

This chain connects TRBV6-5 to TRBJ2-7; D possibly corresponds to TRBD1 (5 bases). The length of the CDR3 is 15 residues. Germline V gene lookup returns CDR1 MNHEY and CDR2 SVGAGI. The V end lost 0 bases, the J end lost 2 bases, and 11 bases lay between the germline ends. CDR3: CASSYSNRRTYEQYF. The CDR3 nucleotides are TGTGCCAGCAGTTACTCGAACAGGCGAACCTACGAGCAGTACTTC.

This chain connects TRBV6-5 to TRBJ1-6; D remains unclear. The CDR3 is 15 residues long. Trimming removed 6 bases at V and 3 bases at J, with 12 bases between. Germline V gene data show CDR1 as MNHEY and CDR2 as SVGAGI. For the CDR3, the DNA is TGTGCCAGCAGCGCAGGCTACAACTATAATTCACCCCTCCACTTT. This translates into CASSAGYNYNSPLHF.

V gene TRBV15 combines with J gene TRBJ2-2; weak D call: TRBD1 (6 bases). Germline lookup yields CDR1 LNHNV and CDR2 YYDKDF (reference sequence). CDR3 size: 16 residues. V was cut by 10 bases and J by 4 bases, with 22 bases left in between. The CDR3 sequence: CAISSPVGAGTGELFF. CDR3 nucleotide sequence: TGTGCCATCTCATCACCGGTGGGGGCGGGCACCGGGGAGCTGTTTTTT.

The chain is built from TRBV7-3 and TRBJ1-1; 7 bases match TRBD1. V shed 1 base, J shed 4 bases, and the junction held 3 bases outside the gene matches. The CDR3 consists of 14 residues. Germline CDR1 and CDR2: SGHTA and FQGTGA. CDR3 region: CASSLMSGGTEAFF. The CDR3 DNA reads TGTGCCAGCAGCTTAATGTCAGGGGGCACTGAAGCTTTCTTT. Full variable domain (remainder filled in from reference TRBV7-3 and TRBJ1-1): GAGVSQTPSNKVTEKGKYVELRCDPISGHTALYWYRQSLGQGPEFLIYFQGTGAADDSGLPNDRFFAVRPEGSVSTLKIQRTERGDSAVYLCASSLMSGGTEAFFGQGTRLTVV.

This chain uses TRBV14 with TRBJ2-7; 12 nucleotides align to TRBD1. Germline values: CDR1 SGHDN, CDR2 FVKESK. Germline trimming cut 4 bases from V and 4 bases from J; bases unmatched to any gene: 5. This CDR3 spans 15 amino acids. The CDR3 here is CASSLGTGGFYEQYF. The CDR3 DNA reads TGTGCCAGCAGCCTCGGGACAGGGGGCTTTTACGAGCAGTACTTC.

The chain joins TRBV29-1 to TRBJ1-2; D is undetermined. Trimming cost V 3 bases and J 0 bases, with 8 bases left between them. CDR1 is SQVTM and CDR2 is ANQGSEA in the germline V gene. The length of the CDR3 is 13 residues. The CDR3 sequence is CSVDADSNYGYTF. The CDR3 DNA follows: TGCAGCGTTGATGCAGATTCTAACTATGGCTACACCTTC.

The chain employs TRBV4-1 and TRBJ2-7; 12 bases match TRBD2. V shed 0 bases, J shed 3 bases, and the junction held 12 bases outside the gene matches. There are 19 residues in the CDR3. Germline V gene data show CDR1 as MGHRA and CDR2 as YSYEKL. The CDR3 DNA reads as TGCGCCAGCAGCCAAGAGGGACTAGCGGGTCTTTCCCGCCGCTACGAGCAGTACTTC. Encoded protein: CASSQEGLAGLSRRYEQYF.

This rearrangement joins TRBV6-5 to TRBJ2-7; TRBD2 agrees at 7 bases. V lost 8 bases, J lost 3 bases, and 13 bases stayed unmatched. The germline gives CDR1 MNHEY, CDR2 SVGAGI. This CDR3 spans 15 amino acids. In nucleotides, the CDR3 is TGTGCCAGCGTGCTAGCGGCAGCCACCTTCTACGAGCAGTACTTC. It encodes CASVLAAATFYEQYF.

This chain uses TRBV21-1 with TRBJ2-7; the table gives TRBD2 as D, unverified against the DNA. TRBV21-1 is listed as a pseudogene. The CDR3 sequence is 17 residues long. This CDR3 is CASSSYWGVSGSYEQYF. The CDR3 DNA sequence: TGTGCCAGCAGCAGCTACTGGGGGGTCAGCGGGAGCTACGAGCAGTACTTC.

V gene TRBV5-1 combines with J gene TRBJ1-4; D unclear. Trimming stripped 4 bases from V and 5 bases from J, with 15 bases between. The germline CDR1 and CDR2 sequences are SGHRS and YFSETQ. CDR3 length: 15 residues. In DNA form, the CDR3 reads TGCGCCAGCAGCGCTGAACAGAATATCAATGAAAAACTGTTTTTT. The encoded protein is CASSAEQNINEKLFF.

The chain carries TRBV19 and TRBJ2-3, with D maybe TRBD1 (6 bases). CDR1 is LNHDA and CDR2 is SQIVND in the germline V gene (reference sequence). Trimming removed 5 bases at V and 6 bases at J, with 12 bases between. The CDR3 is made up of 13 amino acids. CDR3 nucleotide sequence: TGTGCCAGTAGTTGGCAGGGGATGGATACGCAGTATTTT. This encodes CASSWQGMDTQYF.